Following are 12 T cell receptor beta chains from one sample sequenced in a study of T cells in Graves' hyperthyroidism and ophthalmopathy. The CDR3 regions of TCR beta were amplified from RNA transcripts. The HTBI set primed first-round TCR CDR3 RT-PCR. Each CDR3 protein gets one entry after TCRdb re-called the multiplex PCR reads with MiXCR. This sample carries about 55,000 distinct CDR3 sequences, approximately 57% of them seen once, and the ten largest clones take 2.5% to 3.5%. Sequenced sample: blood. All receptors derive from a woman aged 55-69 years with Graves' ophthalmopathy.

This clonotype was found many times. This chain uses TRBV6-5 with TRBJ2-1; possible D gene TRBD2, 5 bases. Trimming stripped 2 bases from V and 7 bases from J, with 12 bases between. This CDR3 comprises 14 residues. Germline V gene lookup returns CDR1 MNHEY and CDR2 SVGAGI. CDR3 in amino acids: CASSYEGVQNEQFF. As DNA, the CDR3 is TGTGCCAGCAGTTACGAGGGCGTACAGAATGAGCAGTTCTTC.

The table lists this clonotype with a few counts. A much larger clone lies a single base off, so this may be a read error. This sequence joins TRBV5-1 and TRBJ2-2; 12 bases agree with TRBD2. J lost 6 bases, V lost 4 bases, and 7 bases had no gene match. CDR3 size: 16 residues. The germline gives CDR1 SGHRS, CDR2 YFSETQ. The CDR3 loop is CASSTSSGGAAGELFF. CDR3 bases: TGCGCCAGCAGCACATCTAGCGGGGGGGCCGCCGGGGAGCTGTTTTTT.

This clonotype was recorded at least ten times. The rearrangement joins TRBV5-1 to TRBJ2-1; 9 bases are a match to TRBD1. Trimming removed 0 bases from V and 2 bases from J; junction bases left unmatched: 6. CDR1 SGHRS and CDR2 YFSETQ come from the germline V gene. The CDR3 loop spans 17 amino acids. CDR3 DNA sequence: TGCGCCAGCAGCTTGGCAGCTTGGACAGGGGCCTACAATGAGCAGTTCTTC. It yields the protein CASSLAAWTGAYNEQFF.

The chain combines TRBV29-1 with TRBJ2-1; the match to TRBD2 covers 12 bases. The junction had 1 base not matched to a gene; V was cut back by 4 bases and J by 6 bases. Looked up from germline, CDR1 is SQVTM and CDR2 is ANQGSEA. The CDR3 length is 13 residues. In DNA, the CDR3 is TGCAGCGTTGGGACTAGCGGGGTCAATGAGCAGTTCTTC. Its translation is CSVGTSGVNEQFF.

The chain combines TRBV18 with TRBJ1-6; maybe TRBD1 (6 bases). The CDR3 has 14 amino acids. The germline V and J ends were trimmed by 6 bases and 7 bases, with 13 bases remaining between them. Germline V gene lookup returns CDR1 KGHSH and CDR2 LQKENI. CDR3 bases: TGTGCCAGCTCCCATAAACAGGGAAATTCACCCCTCCACTTT. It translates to CASSHKQGNSPLHF.

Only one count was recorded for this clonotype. The CDR3 DNA sequence: TGTGCCAGCAGCGGTCGGACTAGCGGGGCAGAGACCCAGTACTTC. It yields the protein CASSGRTSGAETQYF. This rearrangement joins TRBV12-3 or TRBV12-4 to TRBJ2-5, with 12 positions matching TRBD2. V trimming: 6 bases; J trimming: 4 bases; junction bases outside the gene matches: 6. There are 15 residues in the CDR3.

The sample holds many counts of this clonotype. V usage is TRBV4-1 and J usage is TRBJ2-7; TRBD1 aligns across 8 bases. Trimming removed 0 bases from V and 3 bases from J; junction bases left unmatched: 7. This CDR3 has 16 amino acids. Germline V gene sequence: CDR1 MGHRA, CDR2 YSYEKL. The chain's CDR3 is CASSQELGQGFYEQYF. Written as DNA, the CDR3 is TGCGCCAGCAGCCAAGAGCTCGGACAGGGATTCTACGAGCAGTACTTC.

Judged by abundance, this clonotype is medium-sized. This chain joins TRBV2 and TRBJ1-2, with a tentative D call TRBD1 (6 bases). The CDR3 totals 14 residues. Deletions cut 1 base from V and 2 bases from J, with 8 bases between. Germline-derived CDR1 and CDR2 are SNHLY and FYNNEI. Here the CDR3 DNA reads TGTGCCAGCAGTGAAGGCGGACAGAACTATGGCTACACCTTC. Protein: CASSEGGQNYGYTF.

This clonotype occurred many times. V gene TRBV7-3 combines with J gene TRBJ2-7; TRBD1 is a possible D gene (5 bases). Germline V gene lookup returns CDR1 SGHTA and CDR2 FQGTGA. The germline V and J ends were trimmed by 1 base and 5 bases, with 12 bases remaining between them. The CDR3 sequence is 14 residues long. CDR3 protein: CASSLNSGLNEQYF. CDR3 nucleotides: TGTGCCAGCAGCTTAAATTCAGGGCTGAACGAGCAGTACTTC.

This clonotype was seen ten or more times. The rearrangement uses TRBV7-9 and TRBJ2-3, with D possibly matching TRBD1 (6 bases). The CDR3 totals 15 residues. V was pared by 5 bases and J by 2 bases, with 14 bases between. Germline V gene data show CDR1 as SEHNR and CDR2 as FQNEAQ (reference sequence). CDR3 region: CASSRPGHLTDTQYF. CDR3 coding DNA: TGTGCCAGCAGCCGTCCGGGACACCTCACAGATACGCAGTATTTT. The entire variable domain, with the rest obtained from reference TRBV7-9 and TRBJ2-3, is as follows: DTGVSQNPRHKITKRGQNVTFRCDPISEHNRLYWYRQTLGQGPEFLTYFQNEAQLEKSRLLSDRFSAERPKGSFSTLEIQRTEQGDSAMYLCASSRPGHLTDTQYFGPGTRLTVL.

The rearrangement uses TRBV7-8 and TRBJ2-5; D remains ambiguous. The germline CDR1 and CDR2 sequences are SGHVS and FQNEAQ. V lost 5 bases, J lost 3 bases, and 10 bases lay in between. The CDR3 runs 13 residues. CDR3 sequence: CASSALTKETQYF. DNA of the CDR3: TGTGCCAGCAGCGCCCTAACGAAAGAGACCCAGTACTTC.

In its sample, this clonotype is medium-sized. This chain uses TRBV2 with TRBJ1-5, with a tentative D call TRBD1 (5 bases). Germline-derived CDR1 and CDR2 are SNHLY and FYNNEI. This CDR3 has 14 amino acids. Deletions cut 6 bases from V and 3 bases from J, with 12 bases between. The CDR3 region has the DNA TGTGCCAGCAGACCACAGGCTCACAATCAGCCCCAGCATTTT. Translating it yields CASRPQAHNQPQHF.